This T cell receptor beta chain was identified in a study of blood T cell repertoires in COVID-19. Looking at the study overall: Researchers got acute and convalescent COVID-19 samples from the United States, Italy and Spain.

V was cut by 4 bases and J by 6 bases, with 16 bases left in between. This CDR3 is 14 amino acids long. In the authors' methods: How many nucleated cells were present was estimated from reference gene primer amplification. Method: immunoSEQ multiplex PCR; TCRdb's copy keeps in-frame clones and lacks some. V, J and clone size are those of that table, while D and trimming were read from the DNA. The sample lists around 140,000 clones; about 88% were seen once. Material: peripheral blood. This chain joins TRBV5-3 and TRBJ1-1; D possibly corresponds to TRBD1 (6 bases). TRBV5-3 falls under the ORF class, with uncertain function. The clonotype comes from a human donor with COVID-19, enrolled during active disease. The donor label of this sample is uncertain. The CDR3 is CARSLGGAWPEAFF. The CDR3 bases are TGTGCCAGAAGCCTAGGGGGGGCTTGGCCTGAAGCTTTCTTT.